This T cell receptor (beta chain) comes out of a study of cytomegalovirus exposure and HLA in healthy donors. PCR primers comprised 60 Vbeta and 13 Jbeta primers. Here immunoSEQ multiplex PCR was the method, and the copy in TCRdb shows in-frame clones only, minus some. The sample table sets out about 88,000 clones. Trimming removed 5 bases at V and 6 bases at J, with 17 bases between. Per the germline V gene, CDR1 is SGHTA and CDR2 is FQGNSA. The CDR3 contains 14 residues. The chain uses TRBV7-2 and TRBJ2-7; D unresolved. The sequencing sample was made of PBMCs. The TCR comes from a girl aged 10 to 17 in good health and CMV-seropositive. The CDR3 here is CASSDSKIPPEQYF. In nucleotides, the CDR3 is TGTGCCAGCAGCGATAGTAAAATCCCCCCCGAGCAGTACTTC.